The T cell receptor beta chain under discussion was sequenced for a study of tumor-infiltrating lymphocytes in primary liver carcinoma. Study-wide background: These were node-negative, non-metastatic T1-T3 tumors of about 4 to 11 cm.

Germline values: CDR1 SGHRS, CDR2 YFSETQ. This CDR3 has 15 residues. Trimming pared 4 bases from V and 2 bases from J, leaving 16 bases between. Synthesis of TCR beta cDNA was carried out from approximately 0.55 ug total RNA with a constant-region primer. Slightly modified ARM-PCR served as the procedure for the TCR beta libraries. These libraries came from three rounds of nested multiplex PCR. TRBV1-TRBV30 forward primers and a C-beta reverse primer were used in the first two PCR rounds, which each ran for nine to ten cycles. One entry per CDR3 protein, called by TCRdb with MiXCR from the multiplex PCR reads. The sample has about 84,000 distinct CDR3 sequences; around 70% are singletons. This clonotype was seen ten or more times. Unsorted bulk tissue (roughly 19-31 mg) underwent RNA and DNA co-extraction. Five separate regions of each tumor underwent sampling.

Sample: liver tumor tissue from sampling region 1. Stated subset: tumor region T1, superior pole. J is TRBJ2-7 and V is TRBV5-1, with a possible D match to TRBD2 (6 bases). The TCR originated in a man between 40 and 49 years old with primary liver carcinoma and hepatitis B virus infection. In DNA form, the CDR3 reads TGCGCCAGCAGCCCCGGGACTGGCGTCACCTACGAGCAGTACTTC. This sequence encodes CASSPGTGVTYEQYF.